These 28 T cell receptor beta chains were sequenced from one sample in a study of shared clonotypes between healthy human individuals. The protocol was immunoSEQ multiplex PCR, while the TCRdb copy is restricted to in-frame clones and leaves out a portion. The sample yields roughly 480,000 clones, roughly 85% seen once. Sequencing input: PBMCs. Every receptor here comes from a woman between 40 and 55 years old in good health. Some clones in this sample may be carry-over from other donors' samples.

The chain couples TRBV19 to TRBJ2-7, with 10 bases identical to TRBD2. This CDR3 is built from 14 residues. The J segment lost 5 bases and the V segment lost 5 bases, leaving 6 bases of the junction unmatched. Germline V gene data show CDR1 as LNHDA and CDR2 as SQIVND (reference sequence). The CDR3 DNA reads TGTGCCAGTAGTGGTCTAGCGGGAGTTCACGAGCAGTACTTC. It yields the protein CASSGLAGVHEQYF.

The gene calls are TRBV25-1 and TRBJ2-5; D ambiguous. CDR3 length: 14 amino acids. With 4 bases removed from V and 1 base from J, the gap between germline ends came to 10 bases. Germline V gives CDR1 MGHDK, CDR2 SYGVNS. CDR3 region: CASSAAGGQETQYF. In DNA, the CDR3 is TGTGCCAGCAGTGCTGCTGGCGGCCAAGAGACCCAGTACTTC.

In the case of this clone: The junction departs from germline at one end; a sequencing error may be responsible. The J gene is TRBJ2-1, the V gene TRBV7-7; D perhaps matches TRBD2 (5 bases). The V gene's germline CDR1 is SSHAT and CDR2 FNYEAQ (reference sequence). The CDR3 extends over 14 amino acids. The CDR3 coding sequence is TGTGCTAGCAGCTTTAGCGTTGGGATGGATGAGCAGTTCTTC. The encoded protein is CASSFSVGMDEQFF.

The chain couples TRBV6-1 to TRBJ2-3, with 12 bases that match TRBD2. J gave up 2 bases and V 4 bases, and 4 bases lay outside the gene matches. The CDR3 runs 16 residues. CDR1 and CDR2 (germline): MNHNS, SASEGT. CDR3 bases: TGTGCCAGCAGTGCGACTAGCGGGAGTTTCACAGATACGCAGTATTTT. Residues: CASSATSGSFTDTQYF.

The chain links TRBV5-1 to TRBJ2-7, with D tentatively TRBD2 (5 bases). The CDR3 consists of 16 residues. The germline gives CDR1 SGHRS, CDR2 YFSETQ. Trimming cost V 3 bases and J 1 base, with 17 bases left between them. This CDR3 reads CASSSSGGGRSYEQYF. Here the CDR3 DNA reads TGCGCCAGCAGCTCCTCAGGAGGCGGGCGTTCCTACGAGCAGTACTTC.

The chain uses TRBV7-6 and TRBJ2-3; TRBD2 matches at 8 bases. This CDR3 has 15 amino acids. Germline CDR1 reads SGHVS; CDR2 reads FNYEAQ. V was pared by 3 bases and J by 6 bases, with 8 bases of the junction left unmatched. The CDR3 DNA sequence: TGTGCCAGCAGCTTGGTCGGGACTAGTCAGGATACGCAGTATTTT. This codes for CASSLVGTSQDTQYF.

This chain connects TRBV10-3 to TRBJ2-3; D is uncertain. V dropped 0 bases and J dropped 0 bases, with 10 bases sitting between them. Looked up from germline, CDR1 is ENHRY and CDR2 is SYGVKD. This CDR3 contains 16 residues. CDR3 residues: CAISESFGTSTDTQYF. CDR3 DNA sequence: TGTGCCATCAGTGAGTCATTCGGAACTAGCACAGATACGCAGTATTTT.

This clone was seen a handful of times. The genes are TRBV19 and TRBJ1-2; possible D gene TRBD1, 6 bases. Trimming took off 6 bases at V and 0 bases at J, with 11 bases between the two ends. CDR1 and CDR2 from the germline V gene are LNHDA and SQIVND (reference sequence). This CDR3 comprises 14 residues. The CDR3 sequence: CASRPQGTNYGYTF. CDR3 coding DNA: TGTGCCAGTAGACCCCAGGGGACTAACTATGGCTACACCTTC.

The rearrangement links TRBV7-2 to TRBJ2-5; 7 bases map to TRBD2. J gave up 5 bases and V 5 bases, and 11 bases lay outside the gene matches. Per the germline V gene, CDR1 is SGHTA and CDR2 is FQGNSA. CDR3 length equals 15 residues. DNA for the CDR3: TGTGCCAGCAGCACGTCGGGGGGAGTGGGGGAGACCCAGTACTTC. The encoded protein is CASSTSGGVGETQYF.

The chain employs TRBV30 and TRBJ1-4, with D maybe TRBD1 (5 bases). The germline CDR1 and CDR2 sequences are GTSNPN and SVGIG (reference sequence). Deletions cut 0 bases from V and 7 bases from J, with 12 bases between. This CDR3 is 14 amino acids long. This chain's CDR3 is CAWSVTVWSEKLFF. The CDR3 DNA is TGTGCCTGGAGTGTGACAGTCTGGAGTGAAAAACTGTTTTTT.

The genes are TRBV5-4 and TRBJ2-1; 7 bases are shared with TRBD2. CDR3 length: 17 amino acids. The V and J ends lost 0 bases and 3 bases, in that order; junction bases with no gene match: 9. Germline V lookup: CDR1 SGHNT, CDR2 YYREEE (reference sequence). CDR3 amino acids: CASSLGSGGRSYNEQFF. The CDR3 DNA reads TGTGCCAGCAGCTTGGGGAGTGGCGGGAGAAGCTACAATGAGCAGTTCTTC.

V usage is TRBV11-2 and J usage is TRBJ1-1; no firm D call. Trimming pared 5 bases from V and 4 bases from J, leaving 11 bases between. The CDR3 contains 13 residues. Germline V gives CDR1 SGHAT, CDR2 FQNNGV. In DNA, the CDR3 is TGTGCCAGCAGCCCTCCGGTTGTCACTGAAGCTTTCTTT. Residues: CASSPPVVTEAFF.

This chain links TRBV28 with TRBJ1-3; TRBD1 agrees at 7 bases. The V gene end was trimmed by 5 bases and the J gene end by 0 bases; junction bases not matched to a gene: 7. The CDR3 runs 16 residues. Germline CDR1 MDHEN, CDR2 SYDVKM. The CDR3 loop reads CASSLAGQLSGNTIYF. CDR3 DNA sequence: TGTGCCAGCAGTCTAGCGGGACAGCTCTCTGGAAACACCATATATTTT.

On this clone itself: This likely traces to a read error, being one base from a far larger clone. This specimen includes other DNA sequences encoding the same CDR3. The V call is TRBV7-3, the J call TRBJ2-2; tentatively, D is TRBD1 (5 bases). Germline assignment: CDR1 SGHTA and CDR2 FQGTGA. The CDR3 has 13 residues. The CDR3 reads CASSYQGDGELFF. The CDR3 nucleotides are TGCGCCAGCAGCTACCAGGGCGACGGGGAGCTGTTTTTT.

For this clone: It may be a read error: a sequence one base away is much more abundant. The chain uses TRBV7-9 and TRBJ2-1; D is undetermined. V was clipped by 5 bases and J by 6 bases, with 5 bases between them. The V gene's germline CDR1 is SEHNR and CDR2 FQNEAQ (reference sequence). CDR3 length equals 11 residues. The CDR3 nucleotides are TGTGCCAGCAGCCAGAGCAATGAGCAGTTCTTC. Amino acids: CASSQSNEQFF.

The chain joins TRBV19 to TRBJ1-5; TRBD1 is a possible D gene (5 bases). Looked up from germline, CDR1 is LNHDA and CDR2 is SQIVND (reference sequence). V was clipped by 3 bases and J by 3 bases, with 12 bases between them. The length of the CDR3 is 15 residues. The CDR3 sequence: CASSMGVGANQPQHF. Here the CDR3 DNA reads TGTGCCAGTAGTATGGGGGTAGGGGCCAATCAGCCCCAGCATTTT. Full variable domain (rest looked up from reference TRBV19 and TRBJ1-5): DGGITQSPKYLFRKEGQNVTLSCEQNLNHDAMYWYRQDPGQGLRLIYYSQIVNDFQKGDIAEGYSVSREKKESFPLTVTSAQKNPTAFYLCASSMGVGANQPQHFGDGTRLSIL.

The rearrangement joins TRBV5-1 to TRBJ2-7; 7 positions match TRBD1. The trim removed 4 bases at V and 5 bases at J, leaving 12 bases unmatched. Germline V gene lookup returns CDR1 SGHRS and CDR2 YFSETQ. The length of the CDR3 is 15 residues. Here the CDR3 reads CASSRPSGGPHEQYF. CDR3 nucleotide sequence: TGCGCCAGCAGCCGCCCCTCAGGGGGTCCCCACGAGCAGTACTTC.

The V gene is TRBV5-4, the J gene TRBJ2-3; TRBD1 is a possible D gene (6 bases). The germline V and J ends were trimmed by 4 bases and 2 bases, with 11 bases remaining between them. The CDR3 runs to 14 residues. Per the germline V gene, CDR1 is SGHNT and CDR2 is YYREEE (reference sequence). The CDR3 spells CASSPDRSTDTQYF. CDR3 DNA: TGTGCCAGCAGCCCGGACAGATCCACAGATACGCAGTATTTT. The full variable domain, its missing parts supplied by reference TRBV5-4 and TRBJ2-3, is ETGVTQSPTHLIKTRGQQVTLRCSSQSGHNTVSWYQQALGQGPQFIFQYYREEENGRGNFPPRFSGLQFPNYSSELNVNALELDDSALYLCASSPDRSTDTQYFGPGTRLTVL.

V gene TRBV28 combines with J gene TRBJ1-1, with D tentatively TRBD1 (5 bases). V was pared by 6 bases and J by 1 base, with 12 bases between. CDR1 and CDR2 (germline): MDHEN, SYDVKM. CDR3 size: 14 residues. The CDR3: CASSSLQGNTEAFF. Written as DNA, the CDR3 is TGTGCCAGCAGCTCTTTGCAGGGGAACACTGAAGCTTTCTTT.

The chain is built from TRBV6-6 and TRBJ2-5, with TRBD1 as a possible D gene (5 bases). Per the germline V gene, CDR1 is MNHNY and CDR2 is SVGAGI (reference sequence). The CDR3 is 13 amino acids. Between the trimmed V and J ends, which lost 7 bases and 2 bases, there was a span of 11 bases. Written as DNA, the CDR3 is TGTGCCAGCACTGGTAACAGGCAAGAGACCCAGTACTTC. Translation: CASTGNRQETQYF.

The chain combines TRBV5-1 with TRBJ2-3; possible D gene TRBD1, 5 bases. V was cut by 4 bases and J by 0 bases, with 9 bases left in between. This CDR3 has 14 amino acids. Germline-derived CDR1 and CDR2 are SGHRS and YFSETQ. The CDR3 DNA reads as TGCGCCAGCAGCCGGACAACTAGCACAGATACGCAGTATTTT. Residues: CASSRTTSTDTQYF.

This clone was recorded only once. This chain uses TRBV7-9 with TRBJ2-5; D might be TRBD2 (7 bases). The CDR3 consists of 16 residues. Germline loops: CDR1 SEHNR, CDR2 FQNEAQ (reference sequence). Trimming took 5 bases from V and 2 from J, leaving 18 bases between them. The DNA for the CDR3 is TGTGCCAGCAGCCCCGCCGGGGGGCTGATACAAGAGACCCAGTACTTC. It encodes CASSPAGGLIQETQYF.

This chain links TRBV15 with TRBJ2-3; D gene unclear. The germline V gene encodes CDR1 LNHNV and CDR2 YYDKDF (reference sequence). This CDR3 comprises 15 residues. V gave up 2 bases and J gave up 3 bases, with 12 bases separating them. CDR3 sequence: CATSRTRLGTDTQYF. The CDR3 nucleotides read TGTGCCACCAGCAGAACCAGGCTTGGAACAGATACGCAGTATTTT.

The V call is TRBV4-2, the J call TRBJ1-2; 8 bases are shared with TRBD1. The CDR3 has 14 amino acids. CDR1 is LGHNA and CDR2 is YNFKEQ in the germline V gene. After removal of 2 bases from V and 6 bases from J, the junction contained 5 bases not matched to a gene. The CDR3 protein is CASSQRTGRNGYTF. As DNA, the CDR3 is TGTGCCAGCAGCCAAAGGACAGGGAGGAATGGCTACACCTTC.

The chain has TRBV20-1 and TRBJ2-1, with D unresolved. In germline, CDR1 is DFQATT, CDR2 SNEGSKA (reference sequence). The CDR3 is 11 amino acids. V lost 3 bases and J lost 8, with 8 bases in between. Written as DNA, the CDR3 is TGCAGTGCTAGGTCTTTGCATGAGCAGTTCTTC. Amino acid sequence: CSARSLHEQFF.

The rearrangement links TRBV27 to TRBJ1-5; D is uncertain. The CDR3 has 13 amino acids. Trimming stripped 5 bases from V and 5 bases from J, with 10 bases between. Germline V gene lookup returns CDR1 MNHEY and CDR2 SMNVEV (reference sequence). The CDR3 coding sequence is TGTGCCAGCAGTCCGGACTTTTATCAGCCCCAGCATTTT. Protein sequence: CASSPDFYQPQHF.

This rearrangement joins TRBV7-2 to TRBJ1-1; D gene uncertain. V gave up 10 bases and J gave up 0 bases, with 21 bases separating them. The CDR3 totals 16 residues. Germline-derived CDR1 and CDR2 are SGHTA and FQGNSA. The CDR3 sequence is CATTPRGGNMNTEAFF. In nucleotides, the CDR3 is TGTGCCACCACACCAAGAGGAGGAAACATGAACACTGAAGCTTTCTTT.

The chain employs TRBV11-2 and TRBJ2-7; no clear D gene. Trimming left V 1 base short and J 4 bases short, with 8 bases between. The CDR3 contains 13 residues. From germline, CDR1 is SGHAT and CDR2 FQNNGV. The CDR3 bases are TGTGCCAGCAGCTTAGGACTGCAATACGAGCAGTACTTC. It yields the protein CASSLGLQYEQYF.